This note documents a single TCR beta chain sequence. Its cognate antigen is unknown. Clones were read by immunoSEQ multiplex PCR, and TCRdb kept only the in-frame ones, dropping some. The data show around 140,000 clones, roughly nine tenths seen once. The germline V gene encodes CDR1 MNHEY and CDR2 SMNVEV (reference sequence). CDR3 length: 17 residues. J was trimmed by 4 bases and V by 0 bases; bases with no gene match: 7. This sample was taken from a study of T cells in localized non-small cell lung cancer. Study-wide points: There was higher T cell clonality in uninvolved adjacent lung than in tumor, and it was highest there.

The chain couples TRBV27 to TRBJ1-3; 9 nucleotides match TRBD1. The sequence came from a female donor over 55 with stage I lung adenocarcinoma. The input for sequencing was peripheral blood, taken before any cancer treatment. This CDR3 reads CASSLSGTGLRGNTIYF. For the CDR3, the DNA is TGTGCCAGCAGTTTATCGGGGACAGGGCTGAGAGGAAACACCATATATTTT.